The 12 T cell receptor beta chains below were found in one sample sequenced in a study of early T cells in non-severe SARS-CoV-2 infection. Each CDR3 protein gets one entry after TCRdb re-called the 5' RACE reads with MiXCR. Found here are fewer than 75,000 distinct CDR3 sequences, around 19% of them singletons; the top ten hold almost 9%. Source: whole blood, taken at baseline. These receptors originate from an adult who was a healthcare worker with PCR-confirmed SARS-CoV-2 infection or an uninfected control (not recorded which).

The chain has TRBV7-8 and TRBJ2-7; 7 bases are a match to TRBD2. V was clipped by 5 bases and J by 2 bases; unmatched bases: 12. This CDR3 region has 16 residues. Germline V gene lookup returns CDR1 SGHVS and CDR2 FQNEAQ. The CDR3 sequence is CASSPRIASGAYEQYF. In DNA, the CDR3 is TGTGCCAGCAGCCCCCGAATTGCTAGCGGAGCCTACGAGCAGTACTTC.

V gene TRBV28 combines with J gene TRBJ2-3; D gene uncertain. There are 11 residues in the CDR3. V was trimmed by 3 bases and J by 8 bases, leaving 6 bases between them. The germline V gene has CDR1 MDHEN and CDR2 SYDVKM. The CDR3 DNA reads as TGTGCCAGCAGTTTGAAGGGTACGCAGTATTTT. Encoded protein: CASSLKGTQYF.

Many counts were recorded for this clonotype. The rearrangement uses TRBV7-6 and TRBJ2-1; D is perhaps TRBD1 (5 bases). The CDR3 runs 13 residues. Germline-derived CDR1 and CDR2 are SGHVS and FNYEAQ. Trimming stripped 4 bases from V and 6 bases from J, with 10 bases between. CDR3 amino acids: CASSSRQINEQFF. In DNA form, the CDR3 reads TGTGCCAGCAGCTCCCGACAGATCAATGAGCAGTTCTTC.

A few counts support this clonotype. The chain joins TRBV6-1 to TRBJ2-1; 8 bases agree with TRBD2. Germline assignment: CDR1 MNHNS and CDR2 SASEGT. With V trimmed by 7 bases and J by 8 bases, 16 bases remained unmatched. CDR3 length: 16 amino acids. This CDR3 reads CASTPRAGGFIDEQFF. DNA of the CDR3: TGTGCCAGCACCCCCAGGGCGGGGGGTTTTATCGATGAGCAGTTCTTC.

This chain uses TRBV18 with TRBJ1-6; no reliable D call. The V end was cut by 1 base, the J end by 5 bases, with 9 bases between. Germline CDR1 reads KGHSH; CDR2 reads LQKENI. CDR3 length: 15 amino acids. The chain's CDR3 is CASSPREGNNSPLHF. The CDR3 coding sequence is TGTGCCAGCTCACCACGGGAAGGGAATAATTCACCCCTCCACTTT.

V gene TRBV20-1 combines with J gene TRBJ1-3; no clear D. Trimming left V 3 bases short and J 2 bases short, with 11 bases between. Germline CDR1 DFQATT, CDR2 SNEGSKA (reference sequence). CDR3 length: 14 residues. CDR3 amino acids: CSARDINPGNTIYF. For the CDR3, the DNA is TGCAGTGCTAGGGATATAAATCCTGGAAACACCATATATTTT.

This clonotype was observed many times. The chain has TRBV5-6 and TRBJ1-1; the match to TRBD1 covers 8 bases. V was clipped by 5 bases and J by 1 base; unmatched bases: 7. Germline V gene data show CDR1 as SGHDT and CDR2 as YYEEEE. The CDR3 loop spans 15 amino acids. The chain's CDR3 is CASRQPGTGNTEAFF. CDR3 nucleotides: TGTGCCAGCAGGCAGCCCGGGACAGGGAACACTGAAGCTTTCTTT.

This clonotype has just a few counts. The gene calls are TRBV2 and TRBJ2-3; TRBD2 might be the D (5 bases). The germline gives CDR1 SNHLY, CDR2 FYNNEI. The length of the CDR3 is 12 residues. V shed 6 bases and J shed 3 bases, with 7 bases lying between them. The CDR3 region is CASRRRTDTQYF. Written as DNA, the CDR3 is TGTGCCAGCAGGAGGAGGACAGATACGCAGTATTTT.

The chain recombines TRBV6-6 with TRBJ1-2; D call uncertain. The CDR3 contains 13 residues. Germline V lookup: CDR1 MNHNY, CDR2 SVGAGI (reference sequence). V lost 5 bases to trimming and J lost 4 bases, with 11 bases between them. The CDR3 region has the DNA TGTGCCAGCAGTCCAATTCCGAGCTATGGCTACACCTTC. This translates into CASSPIPSYGYTF.

CDR3 residues: CATTSGQYSGNTIYF. CDR3 in DNA: TGCGCCACGACTTCGGGACAGTACTCTGGAAACACCATATATTTT. This chain joins TRBV10-2 and TRBJ1-3; 7 nucleotides line up with TRBD1. The length of the CDR3 is 15 residues. Per germline, CDR1 WSHSY and CDR2 SAAADI. V gave up 10 bases and J gave up 0 bases; unmatched junction bases: 9.

This clonotype was found a few times. The V gene is TRBV20-1, the J gene TRBJ1-4; no firm D call. CDR1 DFQATT and CDR2 SNEGSKA come from the germline V gene (reference sequence). The CDR3 contains 11 residues. Trimming took 0 bases from V and 8 from J, leaving 4 bases between them. The CDR3 DNA follows: TGCAGTGCTAGAGAAGGAGAAAAACTGTTTTTT. This encodes CSAREGEKLFF.

This clonotype has at least ten counts. The chain links TRBV7-2 to TRBJ2-2; 14 nucleotides agree with TRBD2. In germline, CDR1 is SGHTA, CDR2 FQGNSA. V dropped 5 bases and J dropped 5; count of bases not matched to a gene: 7. The CDR3 extends over 17 amino acids. CDR3 bases: TGTGCCAGCAGCCCTGGACTAGCGGGGGGCAGTACCGGGGAGCTGTTTTTT. It yields the protein CASSPGLAGGSTGELFF.